This T cell receptor (beta chain) is from a study of shared clonotypes between healthy human individuals. The CDR3 consists of 13 residues. The germline V gene encodes CDR1 LNHDA and CDR2 SQIVND (reference sequence). V gave up 3 bases and J gave up 6 bases, with 9 bases separating them. Clones were sequenced by immunoSEQ multiplex PCR, and TCRdb holds only the in-frame ones, with some missing. The sample records approximately 940,000 clones, 76% being singletons. The chain uses TRBV19 and TRBJ2-1, with D unclear. The sequence was collected from a man younger than 35 in good health. The sample was memory CD4+ T cells sorted from blood. Described subset: CD45RA-negative fraction. The CDR3 DNA is TGTGCCAGTAGTATCCGTCCTCCCAATGAGCAGTTCTTC. It codes for CASSIRPPNEQFF.